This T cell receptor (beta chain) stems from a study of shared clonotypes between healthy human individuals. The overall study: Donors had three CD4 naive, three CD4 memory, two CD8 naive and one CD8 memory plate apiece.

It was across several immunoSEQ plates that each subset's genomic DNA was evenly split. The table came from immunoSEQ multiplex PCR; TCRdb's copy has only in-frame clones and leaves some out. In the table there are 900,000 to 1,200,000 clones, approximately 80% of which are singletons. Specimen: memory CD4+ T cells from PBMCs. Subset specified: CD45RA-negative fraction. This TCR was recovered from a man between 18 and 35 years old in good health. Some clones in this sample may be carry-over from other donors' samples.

Here the CDR3 DNA reads TGTGCCAGTCATTCAGGGGGAGGCCCAGAGACCCAGTACTTC. Translated, it gives CASHSGGGPETQYF. The genes are TRBV19 and TRBJ2-5; weak D call: TRBD1 (7 bases). CDR3 length: 14 residues. Germline-derived CDR1 and CDR2 are LNHDA and SQIVND (reference sequence). Trimming removed 8 bases from V and 4 bases from J, with 17 bases in between. Full variable domain (missing parts from reference TRBV19 and TRBJ2-5): DGGITQSPKYLFRKEGQNVTLSCEQNLNHDAMYWYRQDPGQGLRLIYYSQIVNDFQKGDIAEGYSVSREKKESFPLTVTSAQKNPTAFYLCASHSGGGPETQYFGPGTRLLVL.